This T cell receptor (beta chain) was sequenced in a study of cytomegalovirus exposure and HLA in healthy donors. Background on the study: There were roughly 120 million unique TCR beta sequences, drawn from approximately 190 million T cells, in an earlier analysis.

This clone was seen a few times. With 3 bases removed from V and 2 bases from J, the gap between germline ends came to 14 bases. The length of the CDR3 is 15 residues. The germline CDR1 and CDR2 sequences are SGHRS and YFSETQ. 13 Jbeta primers and 60 Vbeta primers were used for the PCR. Assay used: immunoSEQ multiplex PCR; TCRdb lists only in-frame clones, some missing. The sample lists over 70,000 clones, about two thirds occurring once. The sample was PBMCs. The clonotype was recovered from a man between 35 and 55 years old in good health and CMV-seropositive. The chain couples TRBV5-1 to TRBJ2-5, with D possibly matching TRBD2 (7 bases). The CDR3 loop reads CASSSGGRTQETQYF. As DNA, the CDR3 is TGCGCCAGCAGCTCGGGGGGCAGGACACAAGAGACCCAGTACTTC.